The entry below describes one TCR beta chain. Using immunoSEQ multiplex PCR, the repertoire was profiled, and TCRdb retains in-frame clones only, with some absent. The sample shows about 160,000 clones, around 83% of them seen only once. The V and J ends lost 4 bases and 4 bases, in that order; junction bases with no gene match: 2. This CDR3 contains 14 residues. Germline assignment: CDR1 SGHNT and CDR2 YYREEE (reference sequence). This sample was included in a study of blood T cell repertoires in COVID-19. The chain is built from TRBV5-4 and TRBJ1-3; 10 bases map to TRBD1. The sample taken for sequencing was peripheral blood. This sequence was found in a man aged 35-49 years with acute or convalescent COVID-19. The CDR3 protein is CASSGQGGGNTIYF. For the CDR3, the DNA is TGTGCCAGCAGCGGACAGGGGGGCGGAAACACCATATATTTT.